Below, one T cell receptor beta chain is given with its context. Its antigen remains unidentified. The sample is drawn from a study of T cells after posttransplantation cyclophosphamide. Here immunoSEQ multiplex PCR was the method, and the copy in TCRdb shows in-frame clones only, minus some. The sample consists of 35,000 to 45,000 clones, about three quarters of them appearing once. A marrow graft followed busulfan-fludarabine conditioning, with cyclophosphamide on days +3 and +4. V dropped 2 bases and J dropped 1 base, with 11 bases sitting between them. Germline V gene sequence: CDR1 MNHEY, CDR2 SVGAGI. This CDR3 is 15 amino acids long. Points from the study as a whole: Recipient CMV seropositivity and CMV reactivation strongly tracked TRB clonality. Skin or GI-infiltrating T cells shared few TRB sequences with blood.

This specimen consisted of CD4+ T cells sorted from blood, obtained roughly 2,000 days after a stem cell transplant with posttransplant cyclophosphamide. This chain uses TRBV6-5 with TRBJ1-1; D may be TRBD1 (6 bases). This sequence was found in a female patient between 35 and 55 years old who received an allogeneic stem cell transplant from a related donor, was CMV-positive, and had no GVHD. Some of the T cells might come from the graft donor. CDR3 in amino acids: CASSYGGAGNTEAFF. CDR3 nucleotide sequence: TGTGCCAGCAGTTACGGGGGCGCGGGGAACACTGAAGCTTTCTTT.